This T cell receptor beta chain was observed in a study of blood T cell repertoires in COVID-19. Whole-study context: There were acute and convalescent COVID-19 samples, and they came from the United States, Italy and Spain. Nucleic acid was either cDNA or gDNA, and it came from T cells, B-cell-depleted T cells, or PBMCs.

The CDR3 extends over 15 amino acids. Unmatched junction bases numbered 11, after V lost 9 bases and J lost 2 bases. Germline V gene sequence: CDR1 SGHRS, CDR2 YFSETQ. Original analysis: Reference gene primer amplification yielded estimated nucleated cell counts. Clones were read by immunoSEQ multiplex PCR, and TCRdb kept only the in-frame ones, dropping some. V and J calls and clone size follow that table, whereas D and trimming were derived from the DNA. The table shows some 150,000 clones, with approximately 80% occurring only once. The clonotype comes from a man in his 70s with acute or convalescent COVID-19. The source material was peripheral blood. This rearrangement joins TRBV5-1 to TRBJ2-1; TRBD2 aligns across 7 bases. CDR3 amino acids: CATHSGRATYNEQFF. CDR3 coding DNA: TGCGCCACCCATAGCGGGCGGGCGACCTACAATGAGCAGTTCTTC.